Below, 22 T cell receptor beta chains from the same sample are listed, as sequenced in a study of CD8 T cells in ankylosing spondylitis. From the 5' RACE reads, TCRdb called clonotypes with MiXCR, one entry per CDR3 protein. In the table there are 36,000 or so distinct CDR3 sequences, 6% of which are singletons. Sequencing was carried out using blood, either unsorted or a sorted T cell fraction (not recorded which). The receptors shown here come from a male donor with ankylosing spondylitis or in good health (not recorded which).

At least ten counts were recorded for this clonotype. The chain combines TRBV5-5 with TRBJ2-4; TRBD1 agrees at 10 bases. Looked up from germline, CDR1 is SGHKS and CDR2 is YYEKEE (reference sequence). The CDR3 consists of 15 residues. The V and J ends lost 0 bases and 6 bases, in that order; junction bases with no gene match: 3. The CDR3 nucleotides read TGTGCCAGCAGCTTGGAGGGACAGGGGTCAAACATTCAGTACTTC. Translating it yields CASSLEGQGSNIQYF.

Many counts were recorded for this clonotype. The rearrangement uses TRBV12-3 or TRBV12-4 and TRBJ2-2, with TRBD2 matching 8 bases. There are 14 residues in the CDR3. V was clipped by 5 bases and J by 7 bases; unmatched bases: 6. The CDR3 reads CASSHTGTSGELFF. CDR3 coding DNA: TGTGCCAGCAGTCATACGGGGACTAGCGGGGAGCTGTTTTTT.

V usage is TRBV25-1 and J usage is TRBJ1-2; D not certain. V gave up 9 bases and J gave up 4 bases, with 12 bases separating them. Germline V gene sequence: CDR1 MGHDK, CDR2 SYGVNS. The CDR3 loop spans 12 amino acids. CDR3 in amino acids: CASSRAGYGYTF. For the CDR3, the DNA is TGTGCCAGTTCGAGGGCTGGCTATGGCTACACCTTC.

This clonotype occurred many times. The CDR3 sequence: CSARGTGNGYTF. DNA of the CDR3: TGCAGTGCTAGAGGGACAGGGAATGGCTACACCTTC. The V and J genes are TRBV20-1 and TRBJ1-2, with 8 nucleotides matching TRBD1. Unmatched junction bases numbered 1, after V lost 1 base and J lost 6 bases. This CDR3 spans 12 amino acids. CDR1 DFQATT and CDR2 SNEGSKA come from the germline V gene (reference sequence).

This clonotype was counted many times. CDR3 loop: CASSVSRTGELFF. The CDR3 DNA follows: TGTGCCAGCAGCGTAAGTCGGACCGGGGAGCTGTTTTTT. The gene calls are TRBV9 and TRBJ2-2; D gene unclear. Germline V gene data show CDR1 as SGDLS and CDR2 as YYNGEE. This CDR3 has 13 residues. Trimming took 1 base from V and 5 from J, leaving 6 bases between them.

This clonotype was picked up many times. This sequence joins TRBV4-2 and TRBJ2-1; TRBD2 matches 12 bases. CDR3 length equals 18 residues. Germline V CDR1 and CDR2: LGHNA, YNFKEQ. The junction had 10 bases not matched to a gene; V was cut back by 1 base and J by 6 bases. CDR3 nucleotide sequence: TGTGCCAGCAGCCAAGGGAGGGCTAGCGGGAGGGCCGTCAATGAGCAGTTCTTC. This codes for CASSQGRASGRAVNEQFF.

This clonotype has more than one count but fewer than ten. The chain couples TRBV4-2 to TRBJ2-4, with unresolved D. Between the trimmed V and J ends, which lost 4 bases and 0 bases, there was a span of 13 bases. Germline CDR1 is LGHNA and CDR2 is YNFKEQ. This CDR3 comprises 16 residues. This chain's CDR3 is CASSPQRLLAKNIQYF. As DNA, the CDR3 is TGTGCCAGCAGCCCTCAACGCCTTCTAGCCAAAAACATTCAGTACTTC.

This clonotype appeared many times. This chain uses TRBV7-2 with TRBJ2-2; the D gene is possibly TRBD1 (6 bases). Between the trimmed V and J ends, which lost 6 bases and 3 bases, there was a span of 11 bases. CDR1 and CDR2 (germline): SGHTA, FQGNSA. The CDR3 spans 14 residues. The CDR3 region has the DNA TGTGCCAGCAGGCGAACAGGGTACACCGGGGAGCTGTTTTTT. Translation gives CASRRTGYTGELFF.

This clonotype came up a few times. The V gene is TRBV18, the J gene TRBJ2-3; D is unresolved. Deletions cut 0 bases from V and 3 bases from J, with 7 bases between. There are 14 residues in the CDR3. Germline V CDR1 and CDR2: KGHSH, LQKENI. The CDR3 is CASSPPIKTDTQYF. As DNA, the CDR3 is TGTGCCAGCTCACCACCGATTAAGACAGATACGCAGTATTTT.

In this sample, this clonotype turned up many times. The gene calls are TRBV20-1 and TRBJ1-6, with D unresolved. CDR1 is DFQATT and CDR2 is SNEGSKA in the germline V gene (reference sequence). Trimming removed 3 bases at V and 0 bases at J, with 9 bases between. The CDR3 length is 15 residues. CDR3 DNA sequence: TGCAGTGCTAGCGGGTATAGCTCCTATAATTCACCCCTCCACTTT. Its protein product is CSASGYSSYNSPLHF.

In this sample, this clonotype turned up many times. J is TRBJ1-1 and V is TRBV7-9; D gene unclear. Between the trimmed V and J ends, which lost 5 bases and 4 bases, there was a span of 14 bases. Germline V gene sequence: CDR1 SEHNR, CDR2 FQNEAQ (reference sequence). The length of the CDR3 is 14 residues. DNA of the CDR3: TGTGCCAGCAGCATGCCGGGGTTCTCCACTGAAGCTTTCTTT. As protein: CASSMPGFSTEAFF.

Only a few counts were recorded for this clonotype. V is TRBV12-5 and J is TRBJ1-1, with 7 bases matching TRBD1. The CDR3 covers 15 residues. J was trimmed by 8 bases and V by 9 bases; bases with no gene match: 18. The germline CDR1 and CDR2 sequences are LGHNT and FRNRAP. Written as DNA, the CDR3 is TGTGCTAGGGCTTTGGGGGCTAGGGGGGACAGAGAAGCTTTCTTT. It codes for CARALGARGDREAFF.

The chain has TRBV6-5 and TRBJ2-7, with no clear D. Germline V gene sequence: CDR1 MNHEY, CDR2 SVGAGI. Trimming shortened V by 2 bases and J by 2 bases, and 10 bases separated the two germline ends. The CDR3 covers 14 residues. The CDR3 sequence: CASSYADGPYEQYF. CDR3 DNA sequence: TGTGCCAGCAGTTACGCGGACGGGCCCTACGAGCAGTACTTC.

This clonotype appeared a single time. J is TRBJ1-5 and V is TRBV11-1, with D possibly TRBD1 on 5 matching bases. Between the trimmed V and J ends, which lost 1 base and 2 bases, there was a span of 18 bases. Germline V CDR1 and CDR2: SGHAT, FQDESV (reference sequence). CDR3 length equals 18 residues. The CDR3 DNA reads TGTGCCAGCAGCTTAGAGGTAGTGGGTCGCAGGGGCAATCAGCCCCAGCATTTT. Its protein product is CASSLEVVGRRGNQPQHF.

The chain has TRBV7-9 and TRBJ1-1, with D possibly matching TRBD1 (6 bases). Germline lookup yields CDR1 SEHNR and CDR2 FQNEAQ (reference sequence). V lost 1 base and J 5 bases, leaving 14 bases between the germline ends. The CDR3 consists of 15 residues. The CDR3 region has the DNA TGTGCCAGCAGCTTAGAGATCGCAGGGGTGACTGAAGCTTTCTTT. It is translated as CASSLEIAGVTEAFF.

The sample holds many counts of this clonotype. The chain carries TRBV10-3 and TRBJ2-6; D not resolved. Germline V gene data show CDR1 as ENHRY and CDR2 as SYGVKD. The germline V and J ends were trimmed by 2 bases and 0 bases, with 11 bases remaining between them. The CDR3 extends over 17 amino acids. CDR3 region: CAISEVFFGSGANVLTF. The CDR3 nucleotides read TGTGCCATCAGTGAGGTATTTTTTGGCTCTGGGGCCAACGTCCTGACTTTC.

This clonotype ranks as medium-sized. The chain carries TRBV7-2 and TRBJ1-6; D gene unclear. V was shortened by 5 bases and J by 4 bases, with 15 bases between the two germline ends. Germline V gene data show CDR1 as SGHTA and CDR2 as FQGNSA. The CDR3 covers 16 residues. Written as DNA, the CDR3 is TGTGCCAGCAGCCGTGACCCGGCCACGTATAATTCACCCCTCCACTTT. Protein product: CASSRDPATYNSPLHF.

This clonotype was recorded at least ten times. CDR3 in amino acids: CASSLRADRTYEQYF. The CDR3 nucleotides read TGCGCCAGCAGCTTGCGTGCAGACCGTACCTACGAGCAGTACTTC. This chain connects TRBV5-1 to TRBJ2-7, with unresolved D. The CDR3 length is 15 residues. V was clipped by 1 base and J by 2 bases, with 13 bases between them. Germline V lookup: CDR1 SGHRS, CDR2 YFSETQ.

This clonotype was seen repeatedly, ten times or more. The chain recombines TRBV12-3 or TRBV12-4 with TRBJ2-2; unclear D gene. The CDR3 has 13 residues. The V end was cut by 6 bases, the J end by 4 bases, with 9 bases between. CDR3 sequence (DNA): TGTGCCAGCAGCCTGTTCAGCACCGGGGAGCTGTTTTTT. Translating it yields CASSLFSTGELFF.

At least ten counts were recorded for this clonotype. The chain combines TRBV28 with TRBJ1-2, with 7 bases lining up with TRBD1. Germline V lookup: CDR1 MDHEN, CDR2 SYDVKM. The CDR3 is made up of 14 amino acids. V lost 5 bases, J lost 4 bases, and 7 bases stayed unmatched. In DNA, the CDR3 is TGTGCCAGCAGTACCGGACAGGCTACCTATGGCTACACCTTC. It encodes CASSTGQATYGYTF.

This clonotype was detected a few times. The chain uses TRBV20-1 and TRBJ2-2, with TRBD1 matching over 7 bases. This CDR3 comprises 14 residues. V trimming: 1 base; J trimming: 4 bases; junction bases outside the gene matches: 3. CDR1 and CDR2 from the germline V gene are DFQATT and SNEGSKA (reference sequence). The CDR3 loop is CSARAGTATGELFF. In DNA, the CDR3 is TGCAGTGCTAGAGCCGGGACAGCCACCGGGGAGCTGTTTTTT.

This clonotype was found many times. CDR3 nucleotides: TGTGCCAGCAGTGACTCTGGTCTAGCGGGGATTGGGAGCACAGATACGCAGTATTTT. This translates into CASSDSGLAGIGSTDTQYF. The V gene is TRBV6-4, the J gene TRBJ2-3, with TRBD2 matching over 9 bases. The germline V gene has CDR1 MRHNA and CDR2 SNTAGT. Unmatched junction bases numbered 10, after V lost 0 bases and J lost 0 bases. The CDR3 consists of 19 residues.